Here is one TCR beta chain with its context. The data derive from a study of blood T cell repertoires in COVID-19. Study context: Sources were T cells, B-cell-depleted T cells, or PBMCs; the material itself was cDNA or gDNA.

The CDR3 has 13 residues. From germline, CDR1 is SNHLY and CDR2 FYNNEI. V gave up 6 bases and J gave up 6 bases; unmatched junction bases: 8. In the source study's methods: Amplification of reference gene primers was used by the study to estimate nucleated cell counts. The protocol was immunoSEQ multiplex PCR, while the TCRdb copy is restricted to in-frame clones and leaves out a portion. V and J calls and clone size are those listed in that table; D and trimming were worked out from the DNA. The sample gives 110,000 or so clones, approximately 90% of which show up once; 4% to 5.5% is in the top ten.

The sequence derives from a woman between 50 and 59 years old with acute or convalescent COVID-19. V gene TRBV2 combines with J gene TRBJ2-7; 7 bases fit TRBD2. Sequenced sample: peripheral blood. The CDR3 sequence is CASSPIPGGEQYF. The CDR3 coding sequence is TGTGCCAGCAGCCCAATCCCGGGGGGCGAGCAGTACTTC. The complete variable domain, with remaining parts taken from reference TRBV2 and TRBJ2-7, reads EPEVTQTPSHQVTQMGQEVILRCVPISNHLYFYWYRQILGQKVEFLVSFYNNEISEKSEIFDDQFSVERPDGSNFTLKIRSTKLEDSAMYFCASSPIPGGEQYFGPGTRLTVT.